This T cell receptor (beta chain) appears in the sequencing data of a study of T cell repertoires in cytomegalovirus infection. Study at large: Matching HLA type and CMV infection were both indicated by public TCR beta signatures.

A single record per CDR3 protein comes from TCRdb applying MiXCR to the reads. The repertoire consists of about 180,000 distinct CDR3 sequences, with approximately 15% occurring once and the leading ten covering 25% to 30%. Notes on this clonotype: Its target is unknown.

Trimming shortened V by 6 bases and J by 0 bases, and 8 bases separated the two germline ends. Germline values: CDR1 ENHRY, CDR2 SYGVKD. The CDR3 sequence is 13 residues long. Overall study results and limits: HLA-C-restricted CMV clonotypes gave the most frequent clonotype in two of eight donors. Individuals carrying CMV plus the relevant HLA were identified by cumulative frequency of public TCR beta families.

This clonotype originated in a human donor in good health (CMV status not recorded). Some clones in this sample may be carry-over from other donors' samples. The V and J genes are TRBV10-3 and TRBJ1-1; D is undetermined. The sequenced sample was PBMCs. The CDR3 DNA reads as TGTGCCATCAGGGGCGCATTGAACACTGAAGCTTTCTTT. Translated: CAIRGALNTEAFF.